This TCR beta chain stems from a study of cytomegalovirus exposure and HLA in healthy donors. Study at large: Earlier, 110 million or so unique TCR beta sequences were recovered from roughly 200 million T cells by an analysis.

Use of 60 Vbeta and 13 Jbeta primers characterized the PCR. Using immunoSEQ multiplex PCR, the repertoire was profiled, and TCRdb retains in-frame clones only, with some absent. Seen here are about 87,000 clones, around 68% observed once, and the top ten hold about a fifth. Whole-study findings and limits: The presence/absence work took it that sequencing depth was about the same across donors. In the analysis, some V segments, TRBV6-2 and TRBV6-3 included, were excluded as indistinguishable.

This clone was seen a handful of times. Antigen: not known. Germline lookup yields CDR1 SEHNR and CDR2 FQNEAQ (reference sequence). There are 16 residues in the CDR3. V lost 4 bases and J 0 bases, leaving 14 bases between the germline ends. This rearrangement joins TRBV7-9 to TRBJ2-3; D possibly corresponds to TRBD1 (6 bases). Source material: PBMCs. This receptor was taken from a young man in good health and CMV-seropositive. CDR3 protein: CASSSNRELSTDTQYF. The CDR3 DNA follows: TGTGCCAGCAGCTCGAACAGGGAACTTAGCACAGATACGCAGTATTTT.